The clone carrying this T cell receptor beta chain is medium-sized. What it recognizes is unknown. These data originate in a study of CD8 T cell repertoires and HIV-1 epitope variants. Looked up from germline, CDR1 is MNHEY and CDR2 is SVGAGI. The CDR3 totals 14 residues. V lost 1 base and J lost 0, with 6 bases in between. The data were produced by immunoSEQ multiplex PCR, yet TCRdb's version contains in-frame clones alone and is incomplete. The sample records roughly 4,900 clones, around three fifths being singletons. Study results and caveats: Eight or nine antigen-specific TCR beta clonotypes were found; about 6 seemed cross-reactive to variants.

Sequenced material: cultured CD8+ T cells derived from PBMCs. The V and J genes are TRBV6-5 and TRBJ1-1; unclear D gene. This clonotype was obtained from a male donor with HIV. The CDR3, as DNA: TGTGCCAGCAGTTACTTGGATATGAACACTGAAGCTTTCTTT. It is translated as CASSYLDMNTEAFF.